The 23 T cell receptor beta chains below were found in one sample sequenced in a study of shared clonotypes between healthy human individuals. TCRdb's copy holds only in-frame clones and misses some; the assay was immunoSEQ multiplex PCR. The table lists millions of clones, more than 80% of them singletons. The source material was naive CD4+ T cells sorted from blood. Subset in this sample: CD45RA+ positively selected. The source of these receptors is a man aged 18 to 30 in good health.

The V gene is TRBV28, the J gene TRBJ1-5; the match to TRBD1 covers 8 bases. Germline CDR1 and CDR2: MDHEN and SYDVKM. J gave up 6 bases and V 7 bases, and 11 bases lay outside the gene matches. CDR3 length equals 15 residues. The CDR3 loop is CASMGQGAGSQPQHF. Here the CDR3 DNA reads TGTGCCAGCATGGGCCAGGGGGCCGGCAGTCAGCCCCAGCATTTT. Based on the CDR3 plus reference TRBV28 and TRBJ1-5, the full variable domain is DVKVTQSSRYLVKRTGEKVFLECVQDMDHENMFWYRQDPGLGLRLIYFSYDVKMKEKGDIPEGYSVSREKKERFSLILESASTNQTSMYLCASMGQGAGSQPQHFGDGTRLSIL.

The chain uses TRBV19 and TRBJ2-7; maybe TRBD1 (6 bases). Looked up from germline, CDR1 is LNHDA and CDR2 is SQIVND (reference sequence). The V and J ends lost 5 bases and 3 bases respectively, with 11 bases between them. The CDR3 is made up of 13 amino acids. The CDR3 spells CASSETGIYEQYF. The CDR3 DNA sequence: TGTGCCAGTAGTGAAACAGGGATCTACGAGCAGTACTTC.

This rearrangement joins TRBV19 to TRBJ2-6; D possibly uses TRBD1 or TRBD2 (5 bases each). V lost 3 bases and J lost 2, with 8 bases in between. The germline V gene has CDR1 LNHDA and CDR2 SQIVND (reference sequence). The CDR3 has 15 residues. The CDR3 coding sequence is TGTGCCAGTAGTATTGAGGGGACTGGGGCCAACGTCCTGACTTTC. This encodes CASSIEGTGANVLTF.

The gene calls are TRBV6-6 and TRBJ1-6, with D unresolved. The CDR3 is 13 residues long. Looked up from germline, CDR1 is MNHNY and CDR2 is SVGAGI (reference sequence). The V gene lost 2 bases and the J gene lost 10 bases, with 9 bases spanning the gap. The CDR3 region has the DNA TGTGCCAGCAGTTACGTCCAGGACTCACCCCTCCACTTT. Protein: CASSYVQDSPLHF.

The chain recombines TRBV6-5 with TRBJ2-7; 7 nucleotides line up with TRBD1. V dropped 5 bases and J dropped 6; count of bases not matched to a gene: 10. Germline V gives CDR1 MNHEY, CDR2 SVGAGI. The CDR3 consists of 14 residues. The CDR3, as DNA: TGTGCCAGCAGTCGCGACAGGGTGCTCCCCGAGCAGTACTTC. Translated: CASSRDRVLPEQYF.

The chain joins TRBV27 to TRBJ2-7, with D possibly being TRBD2 (6 bases). Trimming stripped 5 bases from V and 0 bases from J, with 20 bases between. Germline V CDR1 and CDR2: MNHEY, SMNVEV (reference sequence). The CDR3 runs to 17 residues. CDR3 bases: TGTGCCAGCAGTCCACGGTGGGCTAGCGCGAGCTCCTACGAGCAGTACTTC. Translating gives CASSPRWASASSYEQYF.

The chain recombines TRBV30 with TRBJ2-7, with D unclear. Germline CDR1 and CDR2: GTSNPN and SVGIG (reference sequence). V shed 2 bases and J shed 5 bases, with 7 bases lying between them. The CDR3 runs to 11 residues. The CDR3 DNA sequence: TGTGCCTGGAGTTTGGGCCACGAGCAGTACTTC. As protein: CAWSLGHEQYF.

With regard to this clone: The identical CDR3 is also encoded by other nucleotide sequences in the sample. The chain carries TRBV7-2 and TRBJ2-1, with TRBD2 as a possible D gene (5 bases). CDR1 SGHTA and CDR2 FQGNSA come from the germline V gene. V lost 5 bases and J 10 bases, leaving 9 bases between the germline ends. This CDR3 has 11 residues. The CDR3 sequence: CASSLTGEQFF. The CDR3 DNA reads TGTGCCAGCAGCCTAACGGGGGAGCAGTTCTTC.

The chain employs TRBV10-2 and TRBJ2-2; unclear D gene. The CDR3 sequence is 11 residues long. V gave up 3 bases and J gave up 6 bases, with 2 bases separating them. Germline CDR1 and CDR2: WSHSY and SAAADI. CDR3: CASSDPGELFF. CDR3 sequence (DNA): TGCGCCAGCAGTGACCCCGGGGAGCTGTTTTTT.

The CDR3, as DNA: TGCGCCAGCAGTGAGAGTCGTGGGGGCTCTGGGGCCAACGTCCTGACTTTC. This translates into CASSESRGGSGANVLTF. The genes are TRBV10-2 and TRBJ2-6, with D perhaps TRBD1 or TRBD2 (5 bases each). Trimming took 2 bases from V and 0 from J, leaving 11 bases between them. Looked up from germline, CDR1 is WSHSY and CDR2 is SAAADI. The CDR3 runs to 17 residues.

As concerns this clone: In the same sample, other DNA sequences code for this CDR3. The chain recombines TRBV7-3 with TRBJ2-3; 7 bases match TRBD2. The trim removed 5 bases at V and 1 base at J, leaving 9 bases unmatched. The CDR3 is 16 residues long. The germline gives CDR1 SGHTA, CDR2 FQGTGA. CDR3 residues: CASSPSGGAGTDTQYF. The CDR3 bases are TGTGCCAGCAGCCCATCGGGAGGAGCGGGCACAGATACGCAGTATTTT. The full variable domain, rest sourced from reference TRBV7-3 and TRBJ2-3, is GAGVSQTPSNKVTEKGKYVELRCDPISGHTALYWYRQSLGQGPEFLIYFQGTGAADDSGLPNDRFFAVRPEGSVSTLKIQRTERGDSAVYLCASSPSGGAGTDTQYFGPGTRLTVL.

The chain carries TRBV5-5 and TRBJ2-7; 9 nucleotides align to TRBD1. J was trimmed by 3 bases and V by 4 bases; bases with no gene match: 5. The CDR3 totals 14 residues. CDR1 SGHKS and CDR2 YYEKEE come from the germline V gene (reference sequence). CDR3 region: CASSPGQGFYEQYF. The CDR3 DNA reads TGTGCCAGCAGCCCTGGACAGGGGTTCTACGAGCAGTACTTC.

This sequence joins TRBV27 and TRBJ1-5; D may be TRBD1 (6 bases). V gave up 0 bases and J gave up 7 bases, with 16 bases separating them. The germline gives CDR1 MNHEY, CDR2 SMNVEV (reference sequence). The CDR3 contains 16 residues. The CDR3 protein is CASSLSPDRPMQPQHF. The CDR3, as DNA: TGTGCCAGCAGTTTATCCCCAGACAGGCCGATGCAGCCCCAGCATTTT.

The rearrangement uses TRBV30 and TRBJ2-7; D gene unclear. Germline lookup yields CDR1 GTSNPN and CDR2 SVGIG (reference sequence). This CDR3 is 12 amino acids long. Trimming cost V 3 bases and J 1 base, with 7 bases left between them. CDR3: CAWRTLSYEQYF. CDR3 coding DNA: TGTGCCTGGAGAACACTTTCCTACGAGCAGTACTTC.

This clone was recorded once. V gene TRBV9 combines with J gene TRBJ1-2; 7 bases agree with TRBD1. This CDR3 is built from 14 residues. CDR1 SGDLS and CDR2 YYNGEE come from the germline V gene. The V segment lost 3 bases and the J segment 6 bases; nucleotides outside the gene matches: 8. CDR3 loop: CASSADREEDGYTF. The CDR3 DNA reads TGTGCCAGCAGCGCCGACAGGGAAGAGGATGGCTACACCTTC.

This chain uses TRBV29-1 with TRBJ1-3, with a weak D call TRBD1 (6 bases). Germline CDR1 SQVTM, CDR2 ANQGSEA. The CDR3 loop spans 13 amino acids. Trimming pared 7 bases from V and 0 bases from J, leaving 10 bases between. Here the CDR3 reads CSARGGSGNTIYF. CDR3 sequence (DNA): TGCAGCGCCCGAGGGGGCTCTGGAAACACCATATATTTT.

This clone was observed once. V gene TRBV7-2 combines with J gene TRBJ2-1, with TRBD2 identical over 12 bases. Trimming at V came to 5 bases and at J to 9 bases, leaving 5 bases not matched to a gene. The CDR3 is 14 residues long. The germline V gene encodes CDR1 SGHTA and CDR2 FQGNSA. CDR3 sequence (DNA): TGTGCCAGCAGCCGCATGACTAGCGGGAGTGAGCAGTTCTTC. This translates into CASSRMTSGSEQFF.

The rearrangement uses TRBV6-1 and TRBJ1-2, with D hard to call. CDR1 MNHNS and CDR2 SASEGT come from the germline V gene. The CDR3 extends over 11 amino acids. V lost 8 bases and J 6 bases, leaving 10 bases between the germline ends. The CDR3 region is CASPERNGYTF. CDR3 DNA sequence: TGTGCCAGCCCTGAAAGGAATGGCTACACCTTC.

This chain connects TRBV27 to TRBJ2-3, with TRBD2 matching over 13 bases. Germline V gene sequence: CDR1 MNHEY, CDR2 SMNVEV (reference sequence). J was trimmed by 1 base and V by 3 bases; bases with no gene match: 4. The CDR3 contains 17 residues. The CDR3, as DNA: TGTGCCAGCAGTTTTCTCGGACTAGCGGGAGGCACAGATACGCAGTATTTT. Translated: CASSFLGLAGGTDTQYF.

The V and J genes are TRBV7-9 and TRBJ2-1; tentatively, D is TRBD1 (5 bases). From germline, CDR1 is SEHNR and CDR2 FQNEAQ (reference sequence). Trimming stripped 3 bases from V and 7 bases from J, with 16 bases between. CDR3 length: 15 amino acids. The CDR3 region is CASSFGRAMRNEQFF. The CDR3 DNA follows: TGTGCCAGCAGCTTTGGCAGGGCAATGAGAAATGAGCAGTTCTTC.

The rearrangement uses TRBV5-4 and TRBJ2-1; D unclear. Germline loops: CDR1 SGHNT, CDR2 YYREEE (reference sequence). The CDR3 is 12 amino acids. Trimming pared 5 bases from V and 9 bases from J, leaving 12 bases between. CDR3 coding DNA: TGTGCCAGCAGGTCCGACGGTGGTGAGCAGTTCTTC. Translated: CASRSDGGEQFF.

The rearrangement links TRBV6-4 to TRBJ1-1; tentatively, D is TRBD1 (5 bases). V was clipped by 6 bases and J by 1 base, with 12 bases between them. CDR1 is MRHNA, CDR2 SNTAGT, per germline. The CDR3 covers 14 residues. The CDR3 sequence: CASSRDRRNTEAFF. The CDR3 bases are TGTGCCAGCAGCCGAGACAGAAGGAACACTGAAGCTTTCTTT.

This chain joins TRBV7-6 and TRBJ1-1; D perhaps matches TRBD1 (5 bases). The CDR3 is 13 residues long. Germline V gives CDR1 SGHVS, CDR2 FNYEAQ. V was trimmed by 5 bases and J by 4 bases, leaving 11 bases between them. The CDR3 here is CASSLGEGTEAFF. In nucleotides, the CDR3 is TGTGCCAGCAGCCTAGGGGAGGGCACTGAAGCTTTCTTT. The variable domain in full, completed from reference TRBV7-6 and TRBJ1-1, reads GAGVSQSPRYKVTKRGQDVALRCDPISGHVSLYWYRQALGQGPEFLTYFNYEAQQDKSGLPNDRFSAERPEGSISTLTIQRTEQRDSAMYRCASSLGEGTEAFFGQGTRLTVV.